The clone carrying this TCR beta chain was found a few times. The antigen remains unidentified. This sample is part of a study of blood T cells in healthy people across ages. CDR3 length: 16 residues. Germline V gene sequence: CDR1 SGHAT, CDR2 FQNNGV. Trimming cost V 0 bases and J 4 bases; bases outside gene matches: 7. With a J-beta primer mix and a sample-barcoded 5' primer, a second PCR ran about 7 to 11 cycles. The authors tagged each cDNA molecule using a template-switch adaptor with 12 random nucleotides. Using its own MiXCR run on the 5' RACE reads, TCRdb lists one record per CDR3 protein. The sample records some 1.5 million distinct CDR3 sequences, about 42% being singletons. Study findings and constraints: The authors considered diversity estimates from one million T cells to be underestimates.

The donors, all healthy, were Caucasians living in Russia, aged roughly 6 to 95. The rearrangement joins TRBV11-2 to TRBJ1-2, with 8 bases matching TRBD1. This sequence was found in a woman aged 18-29 years in good health. The specimen sequenced was blood. The CDR3 nucleotides read TGTGCCAGCAGCTTAGATTCTGGGACAGGTGTCTATGGCTACACCTTC. Its translation is CASSLDSGTGVYGYTF.